One and the same sample provided the 17 T cell receptor beta chains below, sequenced in a study of patients and donors after allogeneic stem cell transplantation (dated by TCRdb to the early 2020s). The receptor library was made with RT-PCR. Sequencer: NextSeq 550. TCRdb passed the public sequencing reads through fastp at Q25 and MiXCR, retaining productive beta sequences. Entries that share a CDR3 protein sequence are merged under the most common genes and DNA. Across this sample there are 80,000 to 90,000 distinct CDR3 sequences, with around 48% seen only once. 61% of the sample belongs to the ten largest clones. Sequencing was carried out using blood, either unsorted or a sorted T cell fraction (not recorded which). Every receptor here comes from a human donor who was either an allogeneic HSCT recipient or a stem cell or donor lymphocyte infusion donor (not recorded which). It is not recorded whose cells these are; they may come from a transplant donor.

The chain links TRBV20-1 to TRBJ1-4; D may be TRBD1 (6 bases). The CDR3 has 16 amino acids. The germline V gene has CDR1 DFQATT and CDR2 SNEGSKA (reference sequence). V shed 1 base and J shed 5 bases, with 17 bases lying between them. CDR3 region: CSARVTGTPGNEKLFF. The CDR3 nucleotides are TGCAGTGCTAGAGTTACGGGGACACCGGGCAATGAAAAACTGTTTTTT.

The genes are TRBV3-1 and TRBJ2-7, with 7 nucleotides matching TRBD1. J was trimmed by 3 bases and V by 3 bases; bases with no gene match: 5. The CDR3 totals 14 residues. In germline, CDR1 is LGHDT, CDR2 YNNKEL (reference sequence). This CDR3 is CASSQTGRYYEQYF. The CDR3 DNA sequence: TGTGCCAGCAGCCAGACAGGGAGATACTACGAGCAGTACTTC.

In this sample, this clonotype turned up a few times. This rearrangement joins TRBV29-1 to TRBJ1-1; a possible D gene is TRBD1 (6 bases). Germline V gene data show CDR1 as SQVTM and CDR2 as ANQGSEA. Trimming stripped 3 bases from V and 10 bases from J, with 15 bases between. The CDR3 covers 12 residues. The CDR3 is CSVDSQGIRAFF. CDR3 in DNA: TGCAGCGTTGATAGCCAGGGGATAAGAGCTTTCTTT.

V usage is TRBV15 and J usage is TRBJ1-1, with D unresolved. Trimming left V 0 bases short and J 0 bases short, with 11 bases between. The CDR3 runs to 16 residues. Per germline, CDR1 LNHNV and CDR2 YYDKDF (reference sequence). CDR3 coding DNA: TGTGCCACCAGCAGAGATCTGGGAATCATGAACACTGAAGCTTTCTTT. The encoded protein is CATSRDLGIMNTEAFF. The variable domain in full, completed from reference TRBV15 and TRBJ1-1, reads DAMVIQNPRYQVTQFGKPVTLSCSQTLNHNVMYWYQQKSSQAPKLLFHYYDKDFNNEADTPDNFQSRRPNTSFCFLDIRSPGLGDTAMYLCATSRDLGIMNTEAFFGQGTRLTVV.

This CDR3 reads CASSLVVNQPQHF. DNA of the CDR3: TGTGCCAGCAGTTTAGTTGTCAATCAGCCCCAGCATTTT. The chain recombines TRBV28 with TRBJ1-5, with D unclear. CDR3 length: 13 amino acids. Germline assignment: CDR1 MDHEN and CDR2 SYDVKM. Trimming took 2 bases from V and 3 from J, leaving 5 bases between them.

A few counts support this clonotype. V gene TRBV28 combines with J gene TRBJ1-4; D unclear. CDR3 length: 15 amino acids. Per germline, CDR1 MDHEN and CDR2 SYDVKM. V was pared by 7 bases and J by 1 base, with 13 bases between. In DNA form, the CDR3 reads TGTGCCAGCACTCTCCTTGGGGAAACTAATGAAAAACTGTTTTTT. As protein: CASTLLGETNEKLFF. Together with reference TRBV28 and TRBJ1-4, the CDR3 gives the full variable domain: DVKVTQSSRYLVKRTGEKVFLECVQDMDHENMFWYRQDPGLGLRLIYFSYDVKMKEKGDIPEGYSVSREKKERFSLILESASTNQTSMYLCASTLLGETNEKLFFGSGTQLSVL.

Only a few counts were recorded for this clonotype. The chain employs TRBV7-2 and TRBJ1-5; maybe TRBD1 (5 bases). This CDR3 is built from 13 residues. The germline V gene encodes CDR1 SGHTA and CDR2 FQGNSA. The ends were cut back, 4 bases at V and 3 bases at J, with 7 bases in the middle. CDR3 DNA: TGTGCCAGCAGCTCGGACACCAATCAGCCCCAGCATTTT. Protein: CASSSDTNQPQHF.

This sequence joins TRBV29-1 and TRBJ1-5; no clear D gene. This CDR3 spans 13 amino acids. Germline V lookup: CDR1 SQVTM, CDR2 ANQGSEA. V lost 6 bases, J lost 7 bases, and 16 bases lay in between. This CDR3 is CSVQKDIWQPQHF. In DNA form, the CDR3 reads TGCAGCGTGCAAAAGGATATCTGGCAGCCCCAGCATTTT.

This clonotype was seen only a few times. The chain carries TRBV20-1 and TRBJ1-2; D remains ambiguous. The CDR3 length is 13 residues. V was clipped by 3 bases and J by 2 bases, with 10 bases between them. Germline V CDR1 and CDR2: DFQATT, SNEGSKA (reference sequence). The CDR3: CSASQEENYGYTF. CDR3 DNA sequence: TGCAGTGCTAGCCAAGAGGAAAACTATGGCTACACCTTC.

CDR3 residues: CASSGFNSNSPLHF. CDR3 coding DNA: TGTGCCAGCAGCGGTTTTAACAGTAATTCACCCCTCCACTTT. The V call is TRBV12-3 or TRBV12-4, the J call TRBJ1-6, with no clear D. The CDR3 contains 14 residues. Trimming shortened V by 6 bases and J by 6 bases, and 12 bases separated the two germline ends.

This clonotype was seen more than once but under ten times. This rearrangement joins TRBV28 to TRBJ1-5, with no clear D. V lost 5 bases to trimming and J lost 14 bases, with 19 bases between them. The CDR3 length is 13 residues. Germline assignment: CDR1 MDHEN and CDR2 SYDVKM. This CDR3 is CASSRGVWDRKHF. The CDR3 region has the DNA TGTGCCAGCAGTCGCGGGGTGTGGGATCGGAAGCATTTT. The full variable domain, in which reference TRBV28 and TRBJ1-5 provide the parts outside the CDR3, is DVKVTQSSRYLVKRTGEKVFLECVQDMDHENMFWYRQDPGLGLRLIYFSYDVKMKEKGDIPEGYSVSREKKERFSLILESASTNQTSMYLCASSRGVWDRKHFGDGTRLSIL.

The count of this clonotype is one. The V and J genes are TRBV28 and TRBJ2-3; D remains unclear. The V gene lost 7 bases and the J gene lost 2 bases, with 16 bases spanning the gap. The germline V gene encodes CDR1 MDHEN and CDR2 SYDVKM. The CDR3 covers 15 residues. The CDR3 sequence is CASIESIRVTDTQYF. In nucleotides, the CDR3 is TGTGCCAGCATTGAATCTATCCGGGTCACAGATACGCAGTATTTT.

This clonotype was detected once. This chain uses TRBV11-2 with TRBJ2-2, with TRBD2 as a possible D gene (5 bases). This CDR3 spans 15 amino acids. In germline, CDR1 is SGHAT, CDR2 FQNNGV. With 5 bases removed from V and 1 base from J, the gap between germline ends came to 11 bases. Here the CDR3 reads CASSPIRGNTGELFF. In DNA, the CDR3 is TGTGCCAGCAGCCCAATCCGGGGGAACACCGGGGAGCTGTTTTTT.

This sequence joins TRBV6-6 and TRBJ1-4; no reliable D call. The V gene lost 4 bases and the J gene lost 3 bases, with 9 bases spanning the gap. CDR3 size: 14 residues. Germline CDR1 reads MNHNY; CDR2 reads SVGAGI (reference sequence). For the CDR3, the DNA is TGTGCCAGCAGTTTGTGGCAGGCTAATGAAAAACTGTTTTTT. It codes for CASSLWQANEKLFF.

This chain connects TRBV7-6 to TRBJ1-2; no clear D gene. Trimming removed 11 bases at V and 4 bases at J, with 14 bases between. CDR3 length equals 12 residues. Germline CDR1 is SGHVS and CDR2 is FNYEAQ. The CDR3 loop is CAATPSGYGYTF. The CDR3 DNA is TGTGCCGCCACGCCGAGCGGCTATGGCTACACCTTC.

V and J are TRBV10-3 and TRBJ1-2; D possibly corresponds to TRBD1 (5 bases). This CDR3 is built from 13 residues. The V and J ends lost 2 bases and 3 bases respectively, with 7 bases between them. CDR1 is ENHRY and CDR2 is SYGVKD in the germline V gene. The CDR3 here is CAISEMGDYGYTF. The CDR3 nucleotides are TGTGCCATCAGTGAGATGGGGGACTATGGCTACACCTTC.

This chain links TRBV28 with TRBJ1-1; 7 nucleotides align to TRBD1. Germline CDR1 reads MDHEN; CDR2 reads SYDVKM. V gave up 10 bases and J gave up 1 base; unmatched junction bases: 6. This CDR3 contains 13 residues. For the CDR3, the DNA is TGTGCCACAATAAGACAGGGGAACACTGAAGCTTTCTTT. As protein: CATIRQGNTEAFF. The variable domain in full, completed from reference TRBV28 and TRBJ1-1, reads DVKVTQSSRYLVKRTGEKVFLECVQDMDHENMFWYRQDPGLGLRLIYFSYDVKMKEKGDIPEGYSVSREKKERFSLILESASTNQTSMYLCATIRQGNTEAFFGQGTRLTVV.